The clone carrying this TCR beta chain appeared many times. Time point given: sample taken at primary tumor resection. Tumor, nontumor lung or frozen PBMC supplied whole RNA, sequenced without sorting. This specimen belongs to a study of spatial heterogeneity in lung cancer. Across the study: Detection of beta-chain sequences consistently exceeded that of alpha-chain sequences. Mean representation of each unique TCR and UMI combination in the raw reads exceeded 9.5 occurrences.

The ends were cut back, 7 bases at V and 1 base at J, with 7 bases in the middle. CDR1 and CDR2 from the germline V gene are MNHEY and SVGEGT. The CDR3 extends over 12 amino acids. A distinct unique molecular identifier was carried by each TCR cDNA molecule. A single record per CDR3 protein comes from TCRdb applying MiXCR to the 5' RACE reads. The repertoire holds about 39,000 distinct CDR3 sequences, with approximately 3.1% as singletons. Sample: normal lung tissue next to the tumor, taken at surgery. The chain joins TRBV6-2 or TRBV6-3 to TRBJ1-1, with no clear D. The clonotype comes from a male donor with early-stage non-small cell lung cancer. The CDR3 DNA reads TGTGCCAGCAAGCACGGGAACACTGAAGCTTTCTTT. It is translated as CASKHGNTEAFF.